The 31 T cell receptor beta chains in this list originate from one sample, sequenced in a study of beta chain features in type 1 diabetes. Study results and limitations: A moderate, significant TCRB CDR3 shortening appeared in type 1 diabetes across four CD4+ subsets.

No antigen has been assigned to these receptors. The entirety of the isolated RNA underwent reverse transcription, so expressed TCRB transcripts were sequenced. Clones were sequenced by immunoSEQ multiplex PCR, and TCRdb holds only the in-frame ones, with some missing. The table has 500,000 to 650,000 clones, around 12% seen once; the top ten hold more than 0.1%. The sequencing input was naive CD4+ T cells from blood. These receptors all stem from a man aged 25 to 40 with type 1 diabetes.

V and J are TRBV9 and TRBJ2-6; TRBD2 is a possible D gene (6 bases). Per germline, CDR1 SGDLS and CDR2 YYNGEE. The CDR3 has 16 residues. Trimming cost V 6 bases and J 0 bases, with 13 bases left between them. CDR3 nucleotide sequence: TGTGCCAGCAACTCGGGACTTACCTCTGGGGCCAACGTCCTGACTTTC. Translated: CASNSGLTSGANVLTF.

This clone has only a few counts. The chain is built from TRBV7-9 and TRBJ1-6; D perhaps matches TRBD1 (6 bases). Trimming shortened V by 4 bases and J by 12 bases, and 10 bases separated the two germline ends. CDR1 is SEHNR, CDR2 FQNEAQ, per germline (reference sequence). The CDR3 has 12 amino acids. This CDR3 is CASSSDSLPLHF. DNA of the CDR3: TGTGCCAGCAGCTCGGACAGTTTACCCCTCCACTTT.

The table lists this clone with a few counts. The chain recombines TRBV5-1 with TRBJ1-2; the match to TRBD1 covers 8 bases. The CDR3 extends over 14 amino acids. V trimming: 3 bases; J trimming: 4 bases; junction bases outside the gene matches: 5. Germline-derived CDR1 and CDR2 are SGHRS and YFSETQ. CDR3 in amino acids: CASSSETGVYGYTF. In DNA form, the CDR3 reads TGCGCCAGCAGCTCCGAGACAGGGGTCTATGGCTACACCTTC.

V and J are TRBV25-1 and TRBJ2-7; tentative D call: TRBD1 (5 bases). This CDR3 is built from 15 residues. Germline V gene lookup returns CDR1 MGHDK and CDR2 SYGVNS. Deletions cut 4 bases from V and 0 bases from J, with 13 bases between. CDR3 nucleotides: TGTGCCAGCAGTGCCTCTCCAGACAGCTCCTACGAGCAGTACTTC. Protein: CASSASPDSSYEQYF.

This clone was detected a few times. The gene calls are TRBV19 and TRBJ1-4; D gene uncertain. CDR3 length equals 14 residues. Germline CDR1 and CDR2: LNHDA and SQIVND (reference sequence). V lost 3 bases, J lost 8 bases, and 13 bases lay in between. The CDR3 sequence: CASSMGRRSEKLFF. The CDR3 coding sequence is TGTGCCAGTAGTATGGGCCGGCGGTCCGAAAAACTGTTTTTT.

This chain uses TRBV4-3 with TRBJ1-5; D uncertain. Germline assignment: CDR1 LGHNA and CDR2 YSLEER. This CDR3 has 13 residues. Trimming cost V 0 bases and J 3 bases, with 3 bases left between them. This chain's CDR3 is CASSQDHNQPQHF. CDR3 in DNA: TGCGCCAGCAGCCAAGACCACAATCAGCCCCAGCATTTT.

This clone was picked up a small number of times. Other DNA sequences in the sample encode the same CDR3. The chain uses TRBV9 and TRBJ1-1; 8 nucleotides match TRBD1. V lost 4 bases and J lost 0; bases outside the gene matches: 5. This CDR3 has 15 amino acids. Germline V gives CDR1 SGDLS, CDR2 YYNGEE. The CDR3 nucleotides read TGTGCCAGCAGCCCGCGACAGGGGATGAACACTGAAGCTTTCTTT. Protein sequence: CASSPRQGMNTEAFF.

This clone has only a few counts. The chain joins TRBV27 to TRBJ2-7; D gene ambiguous. Germline CDR1 reads MNHEY; CDR2 reads SMNVEV (reference sequence). V was pared by 4 bases and J by 4 bases, with 5 bases between. The CDR3 contains 11 residues. For the CDR3, the DNA is TGTGCCAGCAGTTCGCGGTACGAGCAGTACTTC. Translation gives CASSSRYEQYF.

This chain joins TRBV5-1 and TRBJ2-3; tentative D call: TRBD2 (7 bases). Germline V gene data show CDR1 as SGHRS and CDR2 as YFSETQ. V gave up 0 bases and J gave up 2 bases, with 16 bases separating them. The CDR3 has 17 residues. This chain's CDR3 is CASSLVSAGAYTDTQYF. The DNA for the CDR3 is TGCGCCAGCAGCTTGGTGTCTGCGGGGGCCTACACAGATACGCAGTATTTT.

This clone was picked up a small number of times. This chain joins TRBV11-2 and TRBJ1-4; no clear D gene. Germline values: CDR1 SGHAT, CDR2 FQNNGV. CDR3 length: 17 amino acids. The V end lost 5 bases, the J end lost 6 bases, and 22 bases lay between the germline ends. CDR3: CASSVTVSLLLHEKLFF. As DNA, the CDR3 is TGTGCCAGCAGCGTTACCGTTTCTCTCCTGCTCCATGAAAAACTGTTTTTT.

The CDR3 spells CASSVSSATYEQYF. The CDR3 DNA sequence: TGTGCCAGCAGCGTATCGAGCGCTACCTACGAGCAGTACTTC. The gene calls are TRBV9 and TRBJ2-7, with D unresolved. Germline V lookup: CDR1 SGDLS, CDR2 YYNGEE. The CDR3 covers 14 residues. The V end lost 1 base, the J end lost 2 bases, and 10 bases lay between the germline ends.

The chain carries TRBV18 and TRBJ1-2, with unresolved D. CDR3 size: 13 residues. Trimming cost V 5 bases and J 0 bases, with 7 bases left between them. From germline, CDR1 is KGHSH and CDR2 LQKENI. The CDR3 spells CASSGGTNYGYTF. In DNA, the CDR3 is TGTGCCAGCTCAGGAGGGACTAACTATGGCTACACCTTC.

This clone appeared a few times. The rearrangement uses TRBV18 and TRBJ1-5, with 10 bases lining up with TRBD1. The J segment lost 4 bases and the V segment lost 5 bases, leaving 2 bases of the junction unmatched. The germline V gene encodes CDR1 KGHSH and CDR2 LQKENI. The CDR3 has 14 amino acids. The CDR3, as DNA: TGTGCCAGCTCAGGACAGGGGGGGAATCAGCCCCAGCATTTT. It yields the protein CASSGQGGNQPQHF.

This clone was observed a few times. The sample carries other DNA sequences with the same CDR3. V usage is TRBV10-3 and J usage is TRBJ1-5; possible D gene TRBD1, 5 bases. The V gene's germline CDR1 is ENHRY and CDR2 SYGVKD. V dropped 6 bases and J dropped 5 bases, with 8 bases sitting between them. The CDR3 runs to 12 residues. The CDR3 sequence: CAIRGVDQPQHF. CDR3 coding DNA: TGTGCCATCAGGGGGGTCGATCAGCCCCAGCATTTT.

The chain recombines TRBV4-3 with TRBJ2-3; 7 nucleotides agree with TRBD1. The CDR3 consists of 14 residues. Looked up from germline, CDR1 is LGHNA and CDR2 is YSLEER. Trimming took 3 bases from V and 3 from J; bases not matched to a gene: 3. The CDR3 protein is CASSQDRWTDTQYF. The CDR3 region has the DNA TGCGCCAGCAGCCAGGACAGGTGGACAGATACGCAGTATTTT.

The gene calls are TRBV9 and TRBJ1-1; D gene unclear. Germline V lookup: CDR1 SGDLS, CDR2 YYNGEE. The CDR3 is made up of 14 amino acids. The V and J ends lost 4 bases and 5 bases respectively, with 15 bases between them. The CDR3 nucleotides read TGTGCCAGCAGCCGCGGACTCGGTGATACTGAAGCTTTCTTT. It translates to CASSRGLGDTEAFF.

The chain is built from TRBV10-3 and TRBJ2-2, with unresolved D. CDR3 length: 14 residues. The ends were cut back, 3 bases at V and 5 bases at J, with 10 bases in the middle. CDR1 and CDR2 from the germline V gene are ENHRY and SYGVKD. CDR3 sequence reads: CAISEGQQTGELFF. The CDR3 DNA is TGTGCCATCAGTGAAGGGCAGCAAACCGGGGAGCTGTTTTTT.

CDR3 sequence: CAWNTANSPLHF. The CDR3 nucleotides are TGTGCCTGGAATACGGCAAATTCACCCCTCCACTTT. The chain recombines TRBV30 with TRBJ1-6, with D hard to call. Germline V gives CDR1 GTSNPN, CDR2 SVGIG (reference sequence). There are 12 residues in the CDR3. V was pared by 4 bases and J by 7 bases, with 8 bases between. The full variable domain, in which reference TRBV30 and TRBJ1-6 provide the parts outside the CDR3, is SQTIHQWPATLVQPVGSPLSLECTVEGTSNPNLYWYRQAAGRGLQLLFYSVGIGQISSEVPQNLSASRPQDRQFILSSKKLLLSDSGFYLCAWNTANSPLHFGNGTRLTVT.

The table lists this clone with a few counts. The chain links TRBV10-1 to TRBJ2-5; the D gene is possibly TRBD1 (5 bases). The germline V gene has CDR1 WNHNN and CDR2 SYGVQD (reference sequence). The length of the CDR3 is 11 residues. V lost 8 bases, J lost 5 bases, and 9 bases lay in between. The DNA of the CDR3 is TGCGCCAGCTCCGCAGGGGAGACCCAGTACTTC. Protein sequence: CASSAGETQYF.

This chain connects TRBV27 to TRBJ2-3, with D possibly TRBD2 on 6 matching bases. Looked up from germline, CDR1 is MNHEY and CDR2 is SMNVEV (reference sequence). The V end was cut by 6 bases, the J end by 4 bases, with 14 bases between. This CDR3 comprises 14 residues. Here the CDR3 reads CASRLRGGSDTQYF. CDR3 bases: TGTGCCAGCAGGCTCCGTGGGGGGTCAGATACGCAGTATTTT.

In its sample, this clone was seen a few times. The rearrangement links TRBV2 to TRBJ2-7, with D perhaps TRBD2 (6 bases). CDR3 length equals 14 residues. Trimming cost V 7 bases and J 6 bases, with 19 bases left between them. Germline CDR1 is SNHLY and CDR2 is FYNNEI. The CDR3 coding sequence is TGTGCCAGCACTAGCCGGTCGGAGGGAGCCGAGCAGTACTTC. The encoded protein is CASTSRSEGAEQYF.

This clone appeared a few times. The chain couples TRBV5-1 to TRBJ1-6, with a possible D match to TRBD1 (5 bases). CDR1 is SGHRS, CDR2 YFSETQ, per germline. The CDR3 is 13 amino acids. Trimming pared 7 bases from V and 7 bases from J, leaving 12 bases between. CDR3 sequence reads: CASFQGDNSPLHF. DNA for the CDR3: TGCGCCAGCTTTCAGGGTGACAATTCACCCCTCCACTTT. The full variable domain, with the rest looked up from reference TRBV5-1 and TRBJ1-6, is KAGVTQTPRYLIKTRGQQVTLSCSPISGHRSVSWYQQTPGQGLQFLFEYFSETQRNKGNFPGRFSGRQFSNSRSEMNVSTLELGDSALYLCASFQGDNSPLHFGNGTRLTVT.

This clone was seen more than once but under ten times. CDR3 DNA sequence: TGCAGCGCCCGGGAGGGGGTTGGTGAAAAACTGTTTTTT. Amino acids: CSAREGVGEKLFF. The gene calls are TRBV29-1 and TRBJ1-4; D is perhaps TRBD1 (6 bases). The V gene's germline CDR1 is SQVTM and CDR2 ANQGSEA. Trimming cost V 7 bases and J 7 bases, with 16 bases left between them. The CDR3 length is 13 residues. The variable domain in full, with the rest retrieved from reference TRBV29-1 and TRBJ1-4, is SAVISQKPSRDICQRGTSLTIQCQVDSQVTMMFWYRQQPGQSLTLIATANQGSEATYESGFVIDKFPISRPNLTFSTLTVSNMSPEDSSIYLCSAREGVGEKLFFGSGTQLSVL.

This clone was counted only a few times. The gene calls are TRBV18 and TRBJ2-5; TRBD2 is a possible D gene (6 bases). Trimming left V 2 bases short and J 1 base short, with 8 bases between. Germline assignment: CDR1 KGHSH and CDR2 LQKENI. The CDR3 is made up of 14 amino acids. CDR3 sequence: CASSPGDSQETQYF. Written as DNA, the CDR3 is TGTGCCAGCTCACCAGGGGACTCCCAAGAGACCCAGTACTTC.

This clone showed up just a few times. The V call is TRBV4-3, the J call TRBJ1-2; D perhaps matches TRBD1 (5 bases). The V gene lost 1 base and the J gene lost 4 bases, with 16 bases spanning the gap. The germline CDR1 and CDR2 sequences are LGHNA and YSLEER. This CDR3 contains 16 residues. In nucleotides, the CDR3 is TGCGCCAGCAGCCAAGGGGTGAGACAGTTGCTCTATGGCTACACCTTC. It translates to CASSQGVRQLLYGYTF.

The table lists this clone with a few counts. The J gene is TRBJ2-7, the V gene TRBV19, with D possibly TRBD2 on 6 matching bases. Between the trimmed V and J ends, which lost 3 bases and 6 bases, there was a span of 15 bases. This CDR3 has 14 amino acids. Germline-derived CDR1 and CDR2 are LNHDA and SQIVND (reference sequence). The DNA of the CDR3 is TGTGCCAGTAGTATGGAGGGATTCGCTACCGAGCAGTACTTC. Its protein product is CASSMEGFATEQYF.

The chain joins TRBV15 to TRBJ2-7; D is uncertain. The CDR3 is 12 amino acids. V dropped 1 base and J dropped 2 bases, with 3 bases sitting between them. Germline V CDR1 and CDR2: LNHNV, YYDKDF (reference sequence). CDR3 sequence: CATSRGAYEQYF. In nucleotides, the CDR3 is TGTGCCACCAGCAGAGGGGCCTACGAGCAGTACTTC.

This clone was recorded a few times. The rearrangement uses TRBV28 and TRBJ2-7; 7 nucleotides align to TRBD1. Germline V gives CDR1 MDHEN, CDR2 SYDVKM. There are 13 residues in the CDR3. Unmatched junction bases numbered 6, after V lost 5 bases and J lost 5 bases. The CDR3 region is CASSRGQGDEQYF. The DNA for the CDR3 is TGTGCCAGCAGTAGAGGGCAGGGGGACGAGCAGTACTTC.

The table lists this clone with a few counts. Other DNA sequences in this specimen translate into the identical CDR3. The V gene is TRBV30, the J gene TRBJ1-5; D might be TRBD1 (5 bases). From germline, CDR1 is GTSNPN and CDR2 SVGIG (reference sequence). V lost 0 bases to trimming and J lost 7 bases, with 7 bases between them. This CDR3 spans 12 amino acids. The DNA of the CDR3 is TGTGCCTGGAGTGTAGGGGTGCAGCCCCAGCATTTT. Its protein is CAWSVGVQPQHF.

This chain joins TRBV7-9 and TRBJ1-2; TRBD1 matches at 8 bases. V lost 2 bases to trimming and J lost 3 bases; unmatched junction nucleotides: 5. Per germline, CDR1 SEHNR and CDR2 FQNEAQ (reference sequence). The CDR3 totals 15 residues. The CDR3 sequence: CASSLSDRGHYGYTF. CDR3 DNA: TGTGCCAGCAGCTTATCTGACAGGGGCCACTATGGCTACACCTTC.

This clone was observed a few times. This rearrangement joins TRBV5-4 to TRBJ2-7; D perhaps matches TRBD2 (5 bases). This CDR3 spans 14 amino acids. Per germline, CDR1 SGHNT and CDR2 YYREEE (reference sequence). Trimming stripped 5 bases from V and 2 bases from J, with 14 bases between. The CDR3 DNA reads as TGTGCCAGCAGTTCCTCGGGGTGGACCTACGAGCAGTACTTC. The encoded protein is CASSSSGWTYEQYF.